This paragraph covers one TCR beta chain sequence. Its antigen is unidentified. This record comes from a study of T cell responses to AZD1222 COVID-19 vaccine. In the study overall: Investigators merged groups given second doses at roughly 4 or roughly 12 weeks. Study-wide results and limits: Most donors were white British, females outnumbered males, and clonal diversity was possibly underestimated. Repertoires were obtained solely post-peak T cell response.

The protocol was immunoSEQ multiplex PCR, while the TCRdb copy is restricted to in-frame clones and leaves out a portion. The table includes about 130,000 clones, around 92% detected once. CDR1 and CDR2 (germline): KGHSH, LQKENI. The length of the CDR3 is 14 residues. V shed 6 bases and J 8 bases; nucleotides not matched to a gene: 9. The source was peripheral blood, collected on day 0 of AZD1222 vaccination. The V call is TRBV18, the J call TRBJ1-4, with TRBD1 matching 7 bases. The sequence derives from an adult in good health. CDR3 protein: CASSVGGLDEKLFF. CDR3 DNA: TGTGCCAGCTCCGTAGGGGGCTTAGACGAAAAACTGTTTTTT.